The next 8 T cell receptor beta chains were all read from a single sample in a study of T-cell memory formation after mild COVID-19. TCRdb independently ran MiXCR on the 5' RACE reads; one entry per CDR3 protein. Of hundreds of thousands of distinct CDR3 sequences listed, approximately 15% were seen once; the top ten hold around 21%. The specimen sequenced was PBMCs or a T cell subset sorted from them (not recorded which). The origin of the receptors is a man between 18 and 35 years old who had mild COVID-19 (a few samples of this study predate the infection). Cell type and time point are not known.

The rearrangement uses TRBV4-2 and TRBJ2-1; TRBD2 matches 15 bases. Looked up from germline, CDR1 is LGHNA and CDR2 is YNFKEQ. The CDR3 loop spans 15 amino acids. V dropped 1 base and J dropped 12; count of bases not matched to a gene: 4. The CDR3 sequence: CASSQAGTSGGWQFF. Written as DNA, the CDR3 is TGTGCCAGCAGCCAAGCGGGGACTAGCGGGGGGTGGCAGTTCTTC.

The chain is built from TRBV7-8 and TRBJ2-1; TRBD2 aligns across 8 bases. Germline V gene data show CDR1 as SGHVS and CDR2 as FQNEAQ. V gave up 0 bases and J gave up 6 bases; unmatched junction bases: 4. The CDR3 covers 15 residues. DNA for the CDR3: TGTGCCAGCAGCTTAGCGTACGGGGGGGGCAATGAGCAGTTCTTC. It codes for CASSLAYGGGNEQFF.

This chain joins TRBV27 and TRBJ2-5, with 10 bases identical to TRBD2. J gave up 2 bases and V 5 bases, and 11 bases lay outside the gene matches. Germline-derived CDR1 and CDR2 are MNHEY and SMNVEV (reference sequence). This CDR3 spans 17 amino acids. The CDR3 nucleotides read TGTGCCAGCAGTCTCCACCCTAGCGGGGGCCCTCAAGAGACCCAGTACTTC. It translates to CASSLHPSGGPQETQYF.

The chain uses TRBV7-3 and TRBJ1-1; D gene uncertain. The CDR3 spans 13 residues. Looked up from germline, CDR1 is SGHTA and CDR2 is FQGTGA. V gave up 5 bases and J gave up 8 bases, with 15 bases separating them. The CDR3 nucleotides read TGTGCCAGCAGCCCCGAAGTCGGCTACGAAGCTTTCTTT. This gives the protein CASSPEVGYEAFF.

This clonotype was seen a few times. The chain uses TRBV4-2 and TRBJ2-2, with D possibly called TRBD1 or TRBD2 (6 bases each). The CDR3 is 17 residues long. V lost 4 bases and J lost 1, with 16 bases in between. The V gene's germline CDR1 is LGHNA and CDR2 YNFKEQ. The DNA of the CDR3 is TGTGCCAGCAGCCCCGTCCCCGGGGGCCAGAACACCGGGGAGCTGTTTTTT. Its translation is CASSPVPGGQNTGELFF.

The chain carries TRBV6-2 or TRBV6-3 and TRBJ2-1; weak D call: TRBD2 (5 bases). This CDR3 region has 13 residues. Germline V gene lookup returns CDR1 MNHEY and CDR2 SVGEGT. The V end lost 6 bases, the J end lost 13 bases, and 19 bases lay between the germline ends. The CDR3 sequence: CASSRDSTAGQFF. The CDR3, as DNA: TGTGCCAGCAGCCGTGACTCCACGGCGGGTCAGTTCTTC.

The chain has TRBV18 and TRBJ2-3, with D possibly TRBD2 on 6 matching bases. This CDR3 comprises 13 residues. The V end was cut by 0 bases, the J end by 8 bases, with 9 bases between. Germline V gene data show CDR1 as KGHSH and CDR2 as LQKENI. CDR3: CASSPPTRSTQYF. CDR3 bases: TGTGCCAGCTCACCACCGACTAGAAGTACGCAGTATTTT.

This clonotype was detected many times. V and J are TRBV5-1 and TRBJ1-6; 7 nucleotides align to TRBD1. This CDR3 spans 16 amino acids. Germline CDR1 is SGHRS and CDR2 is YFSETQ. The V gene end was trimmed by 0 bases and the J gene end by 7 bases; junction bases not matched to a gene: 7. Here the CDR3 reads CASSLEAGGGNSPLHF. The CDR3 coding sequence is TGCGCCAGCAGCTTGGAGGCGGGAGGGGGCAATTCACCCCTCCACTTT. The full variable domain, rest sourced from reference TRBV5-1 and TRBJ1-6, is KAGVTQTPRYLIKTRGQQVTLSCSPISGHRSVSWYQQTPGQGLQFLFEYFSETQRNKGNFPGRFSGRQFSNSRSEMNVSTLELGDSALYLCASSLEAGGGNSPLHFGNGTRLTVT.